These T cell receptor beta chains were read from a single sample in a study of Ad26.COV2.S vaccination and SARS-CoV-2 variants. Method: immunoSEQ multiplex PCR; TCRdb's copy keeps in-frame clones and lacks some. The sample has some 460,000 clones; 89% are singletons. The starting material was peripheral blood, obtained in a trial of Ad26.COV2.S vaccine versus placebo. These receptors originate from a person between 18 and 60 years old who received the Ad26.COV2.S COVID-19 vaccine or a placebo. Each CDR3 is given with its conserved first and last residue. D genes are given only for firm matches. Only part of the rows carry a size: once, few, many, or a class if the clone is expanded.

len	abundance	v_gene	d_gene	j_gene	CDR3nt	CDR3aa
15	.	TRBV5-1	.	TRBJ2-5	TGCGCCAGCAGCGGGCAACAGGGTGGTGGAGAGACCCAGTACTTC	CASSGQQGGGETQYF
16	.	TRBV30	TRBD2	TRBJ2-2	TGTGCCTGGAGTGACCTAGCGGGAGGGCACACCGGGGAGCTGTTTTTT	CAWSDLAGGHTGELFF
15	.	TRBV6-2/TRBV6-3	.	TRBJ1-1	TGTGCCAGCAGTTACGGGGGGCGAACTGGCACTGAAGCTTTCTTT	CASSYGGRTGTEAFF
14	.	TRBV2	.	TRBJ2-5	TGTGCCACCTCCGTGGCGGGCATGTGGGAGACCCAGTACTTC	CATSVAGMWETQYF
16	once	TRBV30	TRBD1	TRBJ2-7	TGTGCCTGGAGTGTGGTGGTCGGACAGGGGGCGGGCGAGCAGTACTTC	CAWSVVVGQGAGEQYF
17	.	TRBV7-9	.	TRBJ2-7	TGTGCCAGCAGCTTAGTTGGTGCTGGGGGCCTAGCCTACGAGCAGTACTTC	CASSLVGAGGLAYEQYF
14	.	TRBV19	.	TRBJ1-2	TGTGCCAGTAGTATGCCCGGGCGGGATTATGGCTACACCTTC	CASSMPGRDYGYTF
17	.	TRBV3-1/TRBV3-2	TRBD2	TRBJ2-5	TGTGCCAGCAGCCTACAAATACTAGCGGGGGGACAAGAGACCCAGTACTTC	CASSLQILAGGQETQYF
13	.	TRBV27	.	TRBJ1-6	TGTGCCAGCAGGAGCAGATCGGATTCACCCCTCCACTTT	CASRSRSDSPLHF
11	few	TRBV29-1	.	TRBJ1-1	TGCAGCGTTGAAAAGGGGACTGAAGCTTTCTTT	CSVEKGTEAFF